The clone carrying this TCR beta chain was detected many times. Built from TCR beta cDNA, the libraries had unique molecular identifiers in them. TCRdb recomputed calls from the PCR reads with MiXCR, one row per CDR3 protein. The profile covers about 210,000 distinct CDR3 sequences, with 29% appearing a single time and roughly 3.5% taken by the ten largest. The entry originates in a study of post-analysis software for immune sequencing data. The origin of this receptor is a girl aged 2-17 years with multiple sclerosis. Sequencing was carried out using blood.

CDR3 sequence: CASSQVRGLQETQYF. DNA for the CDR3: TGCGCCAGCAGCCAAGTAAGAGGCCTACAAGAGACCCAGTACTTC. The chain links TRBV4-1 to TRBJ2-5; no definite D call. The germline V gene has CDR1 MGHRA and CDR2 YSYEKL. The V end was cut by 1 base, the J end by 2 bases, with 11 bases between. The CDR3 sequence is 15 residues long.